This entry is about one T cell receptor (beta chain). This CDR3 is built from 15 residues. From germline, CDR1 is SGDLS and CDR2 YYNGEE. V lost 4 bases and J lost 0, with 12 bases in between. Original processing methods: Counts of nucleated cells, estimated from reference gene primer amplification, were obtained. Profiling relied on immunoSEQ multiplex PCR, and the TCRdb table lists in-frame clones only, not all of them. Clonal size and the V and J genes are those of that table, whereas D and trimming came from the DNA. The repertoire consists of roughly 79,000 clones, with around 84% occurring once and the leading ten covering 3.5%. The entry originates in a study of blood T cell repertoires in COVID-19. About the research overall: Acute and convalescent COVID-19 samples came from the United States, Italy and Spain. PBMCs, B-cell-depleted T cells, or T cells provided the cDNA or gDNA that made up the material.

Input material: peripheral blood. The source of this sequence is a man in his forties or fifties with acute or convalescent COVID-19. The V and J genes are TRBV9 and TRBJ2-3, with D maybe TRBD2 (5 bases). The DNA for the CDR3 is TGTGCCAGCAGCCCCCCCGGCGGGAGCACAGATACGCAGTATTTT. As protein: CASSPPGGSTDTQYF.